These T cell receptor beta chains were read from a single sample in a study of memory CD4+ T cells and cytomegalovirus serostatus. Assay used: immunoSEQ multiplex PCR; TCRdb lists only in-frame clones, some missing. The sample includes some 41,000 clones, 70% to 80% of them seen just once. Source material: memory CD4+ T cells from blood. All receptors come from an adult in good health and CMV-seronegative. CDR3s include the opening cysteine and the closing phenylalanine or tryptophan. The D gene is left open where the match is weak. Expanded clones are given a class, and other clones once, few, many or no size at all.

size: .
J: TRBJ2-1
V: TRBV30
D: .
DNA: TGTGCCTGGAGCCCCATCGGCGGGGGCGTCAATGAGCAGTTCTTC
CDR3: CAWSPIGGGVNEQFF

size: .
J: TRBJ2-7
V: TRBV7-2
D: TRBD1
DNA: TGTGCCAGCAGCCCCGGCCAGGGGGCTGCGGGGGAGCAGTACTTC
CDR3: CASSPGQGAAGEQYF

size: .
J: TRBJ1-1
V: TRBV7-2
D: .
DNA: TGTGCCAGCGGGTCCCGGGGTTTCACTGAAGCTTTCTTT
CDR3: CASGSRGFTEAFF

size: .
J: TRBJ1-5
V: TRBV2
D: .
DNA: TGTGCCAGCAGCAGAATGACTCAGCCCCAGCATTTT
CDR3: CASSRMTQPQHF

size: .
J: TRBJ1-2
V: TRBV9
D: .
DNA: TGTGCCAGCAGCGTGGATGGGGTTGGCTACACCTTC
CDR3: CASSVDGVGYTF

size: .
J: TRBJ2-5
V: TRBV5-4
D: .
DNA: TGTGCCAGCAGCCAGGCGGGGGCCGCTGCGGAGACCCAGTACTTC
CDR3: CASSQAGAAAETQYF

size: .
J: TRBJ2-3
V: TRBV4-2
D: .
DNA: TGTGCCAGCAGCCTGGGGGCCAACACAGATACGCAGTATTTT
CDR3: CASSLGANTDTQYF

size: .
J: TRBJ2-2
V: TRBV19
D: .
DNA: TGTGCCAGTAGATTGGGGGGACGTAACACCGGGGAGCTGTTTTTT
CDR3: CASRLGGRNTGELFF

size: .
J: TRBJ1-6
V: TRBV30
D: .
DNA: TGTGCCGGCATTGGGGGGAAGTCACCCCTCCACTTT
CDR3: CAGIGGKSPLHF

size: .
J: TRBJ2-7
V: TRBV6-5
D: .
DNA: TGTGCCAGCAGTTACCCCACTCCCACCTACGAGCAGTACTTC
CDR3: CASSYPTPTYEQYF

size: .
J: TRBJ1-1
V: TRBV2
D: .
DNA: TGTGCCACCTCCGGTGACACTGAAGCTTTCTTT
CDR3: CATSGDTEAFF

size: .
J: TRBJ2-3
V: TRBV2
D: .
DNA: TGTGCCAGCAGTCCGGCAATCAGCACAGATACGCAGTATTTT
CDR3: CASSPAISTDTQYF

size: .
J: TRBJ1-6
V: TRBV6-5
D: .
DNA: TGTGCCAGCAGTTACTCGATGCATGGGACGGTTTCACCCCTCCACTTT
CDR3: CASSYSMHGTVSPLHF

size: .
J: TRBJ2-5
V: TRBV30
D: TRBD2
DNA: TGTGCCTGGACCGGGGGGGCCGGGAAGACCCAGTACTTC
CDR3: CAWTGGAGKTQYF

size: .
J: TRBJ2-3
V: TRBV5-1
D: .
DNA: TGCGCCAGCAGTCCCCTCGGAGGTTCAGATACGCAGTATTTT
CDR3: CASSPLGGSDTQYF

size: .
J: TRBJ1-1
V: TRBV10-2
D: .
DNA: TGCGCCAGCAGTGCATTGGGAGGCATGAACACTGAAGCTTTCTTT
CDR3: CASSALGGMNTEAFF

size: .
J: TRBJ2-7
V: TRBV5-4
D: TRBD2
DNA: TGTGCCAGCAGCACTGGGACTAGCGTTTGGGACGAGCAGTACTTC
CDR3: CASSTGTSVWDEQYF

size: .
J: TRBJ1-6
V: TRBV11-3
D: .
DNA: TGTGCCAGCAGCATGCAGCCGTCGAATTCACCCCTCCACTTT
CDR3: CASSMQPSNSPLHF

size: once
J: TRBJ2-7
V: TRBV7-2
D: .
DNA: TGTGCCAGCAGCTTAGGCCAGGCCCGTTGGTACTTC
CDR3: CASSLGQARWYF

size: .
J: TRBJ2-2
V: TRBV7-8
D: .
DNA: TGTGCCAGCAGCCCCGGGGCCGGGGAGCTGTTTTTT
CDR3: CASSPGAGELFF

size: once
J: TRBJ2-3
V: TRBV11-2
D: TRBD2
DNA: TGTGCCAGCAGCTTAGTGAGCGGGGGAGGAGATACGCAGTATTTT
CDR3: CASSLVSGGGDTQYF

size: .
J: TRBJ1-6
V: TRBV28
D: TRBD1
DNA: TGTGCCAGCAGTGAGGGGGCCGCTTCACCCCTCCACTTT
CDR3: CASSEGAASPLHF